Listed below are T cell receptor beta chains from one sample, sequenced in a study of identical twins. TCRdb re-derived calls from the 5' RACE reads in MiXCR, one entry per CDR3 protein. The table records fewer than 450,000 distinct CDR3 sequences, approximately 10% of them present only once. The sample comprised naive T cells sorted from blood. The receptor set was obtained from a woman aged 50 to 60 in good health. The CDR3 runs from the conserved cysteine through the conserved F or W. The D gene is left open where the match is weak. Clone size appears in some rows only: once, few, many, or a class for an expanded clone.

j_call clone_size v_call cdr3_length d_call cdr3_nt cdr3_aa
TRBJ2-1 - TRBV7-9 16 - TGTGCCAGCAGCTTAACCAGCGGGACGAGGGGGAATGAGCAGTTCTTC CASSLTSGTRGNEQFF
TRBJ2-5 few TRBV5-1 15 - TGCGCCAGCAGTGGAGCGTGGGGCCTTGAAGAGACCCAGTACTTC CASSGAWGLEETQYF
TRBJ2-1 few TRBV4-1 14 TRBD2 TGCGCCAGCAGCCCCCGTGGGGGGGGCAATGAGCAGTTCTTC CASSPRGGGNEQFF
TRBJ2-2 many TRBV15 14 - TGTGCCACCAGGATGGACCGCCTTGGCGGGGAGCTGTTTTTT CATRMDRLGGELFF
TRBJ2-7 few TRBV2 13 TRBD1 TGTGCCAGCAGTCCTGACAGGGCCACTGGGCAGTACTTC CASSPDRATGQYF
TRBJ1-1 - TRBV29-1 15 - TGCAGCGTTGCATATAAACTCTCAACGAACACTGAAGCTTTCTTT CSVAYKLSTNTEAFF
TRBJ1-2 - TRBV7-9 14 TRBD1 TGTGCCAGCAGCGCTGGACAGGGGGCTGTAGGCTACACCTTC CASSAGQGAVGYTF
TRBJ2-2 - TRBV3-1 14 TRBD1 TGTGCCAGCATACAGGGGGTAGGGACCGGGGAGCTGTTTTTT CASIQGVGTGELFF
TRBJ2-2 few TRBV10-3 18 TRBD2 TGTGCCATCAGTTCGTCCGGACTAGCGGTAACGAACACCGGGGAGCTGTTTTTT CAISSSGLAVTNTGELFF
TRBJ1-1 - TRBV30 12 - TGTGCCTGGAGTCCCTTGAACACTGAAGCTTTCTTT CAWSPLNTEAFF
TRBJ1-2 many TRBV12-3/TRBV12-4 13 - TGTGCCAGCAGTTTAGAAGGGGTCTATGGCTACACCTTC CASSLEGVYGYTF
TRBJ1-2 many TRBV2 13 - TGTGCCAGCAGCGAGACAGAGGACTATGGCTACACCTTC CASSETEDYGYTF
TRBJ2-4 - TRBV10-3 16 TRBD2 TGTGCCATCAGTGGGACTAGCGGAGGGGGCCGGGACATTCAGTACTTC CAISGTSGGGRDIQYF
TRBJ2-5 - TRBV27 11 - TGTGCCGGACGGGACCAAGAGACCCAGTACTTC CAGRDQETQYF
TRBJ2-3 few TRBV27 16 TRBD2 TGTGCCAGCAGTCCAGGGAGGGCCGAGGAACGAGATACGCAGTATTTT CASSPGRAEERDTQYF
TRBJ1-4 few TRBV20-1 15 - TGCAGTGCTAGAGATCGACGGGTACTTAATGAAAAACTGTTTTTT CSARDRRVLNEKLFF
TRBJ2-5 - TRBV5-1 12 - TGCGCCAGCAGTCCGGACACGGAGACCCAGTACTTC CASSPDTETQYF
TRBJ2-4 - TRBV29-1 12 TRBD1 TGCAGCCTAAAGACAGGGACAAACATTCAGTACTTC CSLKTGTNIQYF
TRBJ2-7 few TRBV9 15 - TGTGCCAGCAGCCCCGATACAGTCCATACCTACGAGCAGTACTTC CASSPDTVHTYEQYF
TRBJ2-4 many TRBV20-1 14 - TGCAGTGCCAAAAAGAAGGGGGAGGGAAACATTCAGTACTTC CSAKKKGEGNIQYF
TRBJ2-2 few TRBV29-1 15 - TGCAGCGTTGAAGAGACGGGGGCCTACACCGGGGAGCTGTTTTTT CSVEETGAYTGELFF
TRBJ2-1 - TRBV5-1 14 - TGCGCCAGCAGCTCCCCGGAGTCTACATATGAGCAGTTCTTC CASSSPESTYEQFF
TRBJ1-5 - TRBV20-1 15 - TGCAGTGCTAGATCCGGGGCGGGAGTCAATCAGCCCCAGCATTTT CSARSGAGVNQPQHF
TRBJ2-2 many TRBV5-1 12 - TGCGCCAGCAGCCCGTCCAACGGGGAGCTGTTTTTT CASSPSNGELFF
TRBJ2-5 - TRBV20-1 14 TRBD1 TGCAGTGCCCGGGGACAGGGGGCATGGGAGACCCAGTACTTC CSARGQGAWETQYF
TRBJ2-5 - TRBV5-1 13 - TGCGCCAGCAGCTTTAAGGGGGAAGAGACCCAGTACTTC CASSFKGEETQYF
TRBJ2-1 many TRBV21-1 16 - TGTGCCAGCAGCAAAGGTGTCAGGGGTCCTAACAATGAGCAGTTCTTC CASSKGVRGPNNEQFF
TRBJ2-1 many TRBV24-1 13 - TGTGCCACAGGGCGAGACACCTACAATGAGCAGTTCTTC CATGRDTYNEQFF
TRBJ2-1 - TRBV20-1 16 TRBD2 TGCAGTGCTAGAGATCGGACGGGAGGGAGTTACAATGAGCAGTTCTTC CSARDRTGGSYNEQFF
TRBJ1-1 - TRBV4-1 13 - TGCGCCAGCAGCCAAGAGGGGGTTGCTGAAGCTTTCTTT CASSQEGVAEAFF
TRBJ1-4 - TRBV12-3/TRBV12-4 13 - TGTGCCAGCAGTTTGCTTGCCCCGTTGAAACTGTTTTTT CASSLLAPLKLFF
TRBJ1-4 many TRBV20-1 12 - TGCAGTGCTGGGGCCCTAGATGAAAAACTGTTTTTT CSAGALDEKLFF
TRBJ2-6 many TRBV12-3/TRBV12-4 17 - TGTGCCAACGCTGAGACCGATGATGGAAGGGGGGCCAACGTCCTGACTTTC CANAETDDGRGANVLTF
TRBJ1-3 few TRBV11-2 17 - TGTGCCAGCAGCCGATCCGTCAAGGCAGCTTCTGGAAACACCATATATTTT CASSRSVKAASGNTIYF
TRBJ1-2 - TRBV27 17 - TGTGCCAGCAGTTGGGTGGGTCAGGTGGGAACAAACTATGGCTACACCTTC CASSWVGQVGTNYGYTF
TRBJ2-1 - TRBV19 13 - TGTGCCAGTAGTATACTTACTAGAGCTGAGCAGTTCTTC CASSILTRAEQFF
TRBJ2-1 - TRBV29-1 13 TRBD2 TGCAGCGCCCCCGGGACTATGTACAATGAGCAGTTCTTC CSAPGTMYNEQFF
TRBJ1-5 - TRBV2 14 - TGTGCCAGCAGTTCCGGGGATTTTGAGAAGCCCCAGCATTTT CASSSGDFEKPQHF
TRBJ2-3 - TRBV10-3 14 - TGTGCCATCAGTGAGCTAGTTGGGACAGATACGCAGTATTTT CAISELVGTDTQYF
TRBJ2-2 - TRBV24-1 17 - TGTGCCACCAGTGGACAGGACCCTCTTCGCTTCACCGGGGAGCTGTTTTTT CATSGQDPLRFTGELFF
TRBJ1-5 many TRBV12-3/TRBV12-4 15 - TGTGCCAGCAGTTTAGATGGGACCACAAGGCAGCCCCAGCATTTT CASSLDGTTRQPQHF
TRBJ2-3 - TRBV2 14 - TGTGCCAGTTTCCTGGACCGGGGAACAGATACGCAGTATTTT CASFLDRGTDTQYF
TRBJ2-1 - TRBV2 16 - TGTGCCAGCAGTGTATATCCGGGGAGCTCCTACAATGAGCAGTTCTTC CASSVYPGSSYNEQFF
TRBJ2-7 few TRBV5-1 15 - TGCGCCAGCAGCTCCCCCGCAGGGTCTTCCTACGAGCAGTACTTC CASSSPAGSSYEQYF
TRBJ2-1 - TRBV19 17 - TGTGCCAGTAAATGGGGGGGGGGGACAAGTTCCCACAATGAGCAGTTCTTC CASKWGGGTSSHNEQFF
TRBJ2-4 few TRBV4-1 16 - TGCGCCAGCAGCCAAGGACTAAACAAAGCCAAAAACATTCAGTACTTC CASSQGLNKAKNIQYF
TRBJ1-1 few TRBV13 14 - TGTGCCAGCAGCTCCCCGCAGGAGGACACTGAAGCTTTCTTT CASSSPQEDTEAFF
TRBJ2-1 - TRBV12-3/TRBV12-4 13 - TGTGCCAGCAGCCCAAAGATCATGGGGATAGCGTTCTTC CASSPKIMGIAFF
TRBJ2-1 many TRBV29-1 15 TRBD2 TGCAGCGTTGAAGATATGCGGGGGACTGTTACCCCGCAGTTCTTC CSVEDMRGTVTPQFF
TRBJ2-7 - TRBV2 13 - TGTGCCAGCAGTGAGGGGCTTAACTACGAGCAGTACTTC CASSEGLNYEQYF
TRBJ2-2 - TRBV11-2 16 TRBD2 TGTGCCAGCAGCTCCTTGGCTAGCGGGAAACACGGGGAGCTGTTTTTT CASSSLASGKHGELFF